What follows are 14 T cell receptor beta chains derived from one specimen sequenced in a study of cytomegalovirus exposure and HLA in healthy donors. 13 Jbeta primers and 60 Vbeta primers were used for the PCR. The protocol was immunoSEQ multiplex PCR, while the TCRdb copy is restricted to in-frame clones and leaves out a portion. The table lists over 65,000 clones, about 80% of them singletons. Input material: PBMCs. The source is a man aged 50 or older in good health and CMV-seronegative.

This chain joins TRBV15 and TRBJ2-1; D perhaps matches TRBD2 (5 bases). Trimming pared 5 bases from V and 5 bases from J, leaving 13 bases between. Germline lookup yields CDR1 LNHNV and CDR2 YYDKDF (reference sequence). CDR3 size: 14 residues. DNA for the CDR3: TGTGCCACCAGCCCAGAGGGTAGAAACAATGAGCAGTTCTTC. Translation: CATSPEGRNNEQFF.

This chain joins TRBV19 and TRBJ2-2; 8 bases agree with TRBD1. Per the germline V gene, CDR1 is LNHDA and CDR2 is SQIVND (reference sequence). V shed 3 bases and J 6 bases; nucleotides not matched to a gene: 24. The length of the CDR3 is 21 residues. In DNA form, the CDR3 reads TGTGCCAGTAGTATCGGACAGGGATCAACCCCCCTACGTTGGGGACCCGGGGAGCTGTTTTTT. Translated, it gives CASSIGQGSTPLRWGPGELFF.

This chain links TRBV5-4 with TRBJ2-7; D unclear. The germline V gene has CDR1 SGHNT and CDR2 YYREEE (reference sequence). The CDR3 has 13 residues. V was trimmed by 3 bases and J by 1 base, leaving 8 bases between them. Written as DNA, the CDR3 is TGTGCCAGCAGCTCGCAGGAATCCTACGAGCAGTACTTC. It encodes CASSSQESYEQYF.

This clone was detected only a few times. The chain joins TRBV15 to TRBJ1-5; D call uncertain. CDR1 and CDR2 from the germline V gene are LNHNV and YYDKDF (reference sequence). This CDR3 region has 12 residues. V lost 5 bases to trimming and J lost 13 bases, with 15 bases between them. CDR3 protein: CATSGSNWAQHF. The DNA for the CDR3 is TGTGCCACCAGCGGATCCAATTGGGCGCAGCATTTT.

The chain has TRBV7-9 and TRBJ2-3, with D possibly matching TRBD2 (5 bases). The CDR3 totals 16 residues. The germline CDR1 and CDR2 sequences are SEHNR and FQNEAQ (reference sequence). Trimming took 1 base from V and 1 from J, leaving 12 bases between them. The CDR3 nucleotides read TGTGCCAGCAGCTTAGATCCGGGAAGGGGCACAGATACGCAGTATTTT. This codes for CASSLDPGRGTDTQYF.

Concerning this clone: At one boundary the junction diverges from the germline segment, which might be a read error. The chain couples TRBV7-9 to TRBJ1-3, with D perhaps TRBD1 (5 bases). This CDR3 is 13 amino acids long. Germline CDR1 is SEHNR and CDR2 is FQNEAQ (reference sequence). This CDR3 reads CSSSGASGNTIYF. The CDR3 region has the DNA TGTTCCAGCAGTGGGGCCTCTGGAAACACCATATATTTT.

The J gene is TRBJ2-7, the V gene TRBV4-1; 10 nucleotides agree with TRBD2. In germline, CDR1 is MGHRA, CDR2 YSYEKL. The J segment lost 1 base and the V segment lost 8 bases, leaving 8 bases of the junction unmatched. This CDR3 contains 15 residues. CDR3 bases: TGCGCCAGCGGCGCTAGCGGGGGAGCGTCCTACGAGCAGTACTTC. It encodes CASGASGGASYEQYF.

This sequence joins TRBV2 and TRBJ1-6; 7 nucleotides agree with TRBD1. CDR1 and CDR2 from the germline V gene are SNHLY and FYNNEI. The CDR3 is 14 amino acids. Germline trimming cut 6 bases from V and 5 bases from J; bases unmatched to any gene: 4. CDR3 in DNA: TGTGCCAGCAGCGGGACAGAAAATAATTCACCCCTCCACTTT. Amino acid sequence: CASSGTENNSPLHF.

This clone was seen more than once but under ten times. The rearrangement joins TRBV6-5 to TRBJ1-1; D is undetermined. V was clipped by 0 bases and J by 6 bases, with 11 bases between them. The CDR3 consists of 14 residues. Germline loops: CDR1 MNHEY, CDR2 SVGAGI. In DNA, the CDR3 is TGTGCCAGCAGTTACTCAGGGAACGGGGCTGAAGCTTTCTTT. Encoded protein: CASSYSGNGAEAFF.

This chain connects TRBV19 to TRBJ2-7; TRBD1 matches at 8 bases. This CDR3 has 14 residues. Unmatched junction bases numbered 2, after V lost 4 bases and J lost 0 bases. Germline CDR1 is LNHDA and CDR2 is SQIVND (reference sequence). The CDR3 loop is CASSRGTGSYEQYF. DNA for the CDR3: TGTGCCAGTAGTAGGGGGACAGGCTCCTACGAGCAGTACTTC.

The V and J genes are TRBV18 and TRBJ2-7; the match to TRBD1 covers 9 bases. Germline values: CDR1 KGHSH, CDR2 LQKENI. V dropped 1 base and J dropped 5; count of bases not matched to a gene: 6. The CDR3 sequence is 15 residues long. Here the CDR3 reads CASSPLRDRADEQYF. The CDR3 nucleotides are TGTGCCAGCTCACCACTCCGGGACAGGGCCGACGAGCAGTACTTC.

This chain joins TRBV18 and TRBJ2-3; D perhaps matches TRBD1 (5 bases). Looked up from germline, CDR1 is KGHSH and CDR2 is LQKENI. V lost 3 bases, J lost 7 bases, and 11 bases lay in between. The CDR3 is made up of 13 amino acids. DNA for the CDR3: TGTGCCAGCTCACCGGCGACAGCTAATACGCAGTATTTT. This encodes CASSPATANTQYF. The entire variable domain, with the rest obtained from reference TRBV18 and TRBJ2-3, is as follows: NAGVMQNPRHLVRRRGQEARLRCSPMKGHSHVYWYRQLPEEGLKFMVYLQKENIIDESGMPKERFSAEFPKEGPSILRIQQVVRGDSAAYFCASSPATANTQYFGPGTRLTVL.

The rearrangement links TRBV4-3 to TRBJ2-3, with D unclear. Trimming removed 0 bases from V and 8 bases from J, with 6 bases in between. This CDR3 comprises 12 residues. Germline CDR1 is LGHNA and CDR2 is YSLEER. The CDR3 DNA follows: TGCGCCAGCAGCCAAGATTCGGGTACGCAGTATTTT. It yields the protein CASSQDSGTQYF.

The CDR3 is CASSYGSPPQFF. Written as DNA, the CDR3 is TGTGCCAGCAGTTACGGTTCACCCCCCCAGTTCTTC. The chain links TRBV7-2 to TRBJ2-1; no reliable D call. Trimming pared 6 bases from V and 13 bases from J, leaving 16 bases between. The germline V gene encodes CDR1 SGHTA and CDR2 FQGNSA. The CDR3 spans 12 residues.